The rows below give T cell receptor beta chains drawn from one sample of a study of Graves' ophthalmopathy and Graves' hyperthyroidism. A single record per CDR3 protein comes from TCRdb applying MiXCR to the multiplex PCR reads. This table holds around 1,200,000 distinct CDR3 sequences, about 35% found once. Specimen: peripheral blood or thyroid tissue (not recorded which). These receptor sequences come from an adult man with Graves' hyperthyroidism. Both conserved end residues are part of each CDR3. The D gene is left open where the match is weak. Only some rows state a clone size, as once, few, many or a class for expanded clones.

TRBD2 TRBJ2-5 . TRBV20-1 TGCAGTGCTAGACTAGCGGGTCTGACCCAGTACTTC CSARLAGLTQYF
. TRBJ1-2 . TRBV5-5 TGTGCCAGCAGCTTGCGAAATACCCGGGCATATGGCTACACCTTC CASSLRNTRAYGYTF
. TRBJ2-5 . TRBV9 TGTGCCAGCAGCGTAGAGACAGCCCCAAGTGAGACCCAGTACTTC CASSVETAPSETQYF
TRBD2 TRBJ2-7 few TRBV12-3/TRBV12-4 TGTGCCAGCAGCCACGGACTAGCGGCTCCCGGCGAGCAGTACTTC CASSHGLAAPGEQYF
. TRBJ1-1 few TRBV5-4 TGTGCCAGCAGCGCCCCCCGGGGGACGGAGACTGAAGCTTTCTTT CASSAPRGTETEAFF
. TRBJ1-1 . TRBV6-6 TGTGCCAGCAGTGAACAGGACGGCTTGAACACTGAAGCTTTCTTT CASSEQDGLNTEAFF
. TRBJ1-5 . TRBV19 TGTGCCAGTAGTAGAGGCCAGGTCCGACGGCCCCAGCATTTT CASSRGQVRRPQHF
. TRBJ1-3 few TRBV14 TGTGCCAGCAGCGTAATGTCTGGAAACACCATATATTTT CASSVMSGNTIYF
. TRBJ2-7 many TRBV10-2 TGCGCCATCTCGACACAAGCGGGTGCCACCTACGAGCAGTACTTC CAISTQAGATYEQYF
. TRBJ1-1 . TRBV9 TGTGCCAGCAGGTCTAGGGTGGCCACTGAAGCTTTCTTT CASRSRVATEAFF
. TRBJ2-3 once TRBV10-3 TGTGCCATCAGTGAGGGGGGGGATACGCAGTATTTT CAISEGGDTQYF
TRBD1 TRBJ1-5 . TRBV12-3/TRBV12-4 TGTGCCAGCAGTCCACAGGGGGTGCTTAGCAATCAGCCCCAGCATTTT CASSPQGVLSNQPQHF
. TRBJ2-2 . TRBV12-3/TRBV12-4 TGTGCCAGCAGGCCGCTGAGCACCGGGGAGCTGTTTTTT CASRPLSTGELFF
TRBD2 TRBJ2-7 . TRBV6-6 TGTGCCAGCAGTTACACGGGACTAGCGGCCACCTACGAGCAGTACTTC CASSYTGLAATYEQYF
. TRBJ2-7 many TRBV7-9 TGTGCCAGCAGCTCAGAAGGGCGTCCGTACGAGCAGTACTTC CASSSEGRPYEQYF
. TRBJ2-7 many TRBV10-3 TGTGCCATCAGTGTCGAACAGGGCCCCTACGAGCAGTACTTC CAISVEQGPYEQYF
TRBD1 TRBJ1-4 . TRBV12-3/TRBV12-4 TGTGCCAGCAGTCTACGGACAGGGGTGGCTGAAAAACTGTTTTTT CASSLRTGVAEKLFF
. TRBJ2-7 few TRBV6-5 TGTGCCAGCAGGAGGGACCGACCCTACGAGCAGTACTTC CASRRDRPYEQYF
. TRBJ2-2 few TRBV30 TGTGCCTGCCAAACCGTGAACACCGGGGAGCTGTTTTTT CACQTVNTGELFF
. TRBJ1-1 once TRBV29-1 TGCAGCGTCGTTGGAGGACAAAACGACGCTGAAGCTTTCTTT CSVVGGQNDAEAFF
. TRBJ1-3 many TRBV10-3 TGTGCCATCAGTGAGCGGATGGGCGGACTGACTACTTCCCGAAACACCATATATTTT CAISERMGGLTTSRNTIYF
. TRBJ1-2 . TRBV25-1 TGTGCCAGCGTCGCCGGGACTTCCTCCTATGGCTACACCTTC CASVAGTSSYGYTF
. TRBJ2-2 many TRBV7-9 TGTGCCAGCAGCCTCATCGGGGAAAACACCGGGGAGCTGTTTTTT CASSLIGENTGELFF
TRBD1 TRBJ1-1 . TRBV7-2 TGTGCCAGACGCCTTGCAGGGGGGGCTTTCTTT CARRLAGGAFF
TRBD1 TRBJ1-2 many TRBV10-2 TGCGCCAGCAGTGAGCCGGACAGGGTTAACTATGGCTACACCTTC CASSEPDRVNYGYTF
. TRBJ2-7 once TRBV7-9 TGTGCCAGCAGCTTCGACAGCGAGCCTGGGGACATTTCCTACGAGCAGTACTTC CASSFDSEPGDISYEQYF
TRBD1 TRBJ2-7 . TRBV7-9 TGTGCCAGCAGCTCCCCCGGGACAGGGGCTTTATACGAGCAGTACTTC CASSSPGTGALYEQYF
. TRBJ1-2 few TRBV4-1 TGCGCCAGCAGCCAAGGTGAATACCGTCTCGGCTACACCTTC CASSQGEYRLGYTF
. TRBJ1-2 few TRBV11-2 TGTGCCAGCAGCCCAATCCGGGACCTTAACTATGGCTACACCTTC CASSPIRDLNYGYTF
TRBD1 TRBJ1-1 many TRBV20-1 TGCAGTGCTAGTCCCCCGACAGGGAGTACTGAAGCTTTCTTT CSASPPTGSTEAFF
TRBD1 TRBJ1-4 . TRBV4-3 TGCGCCAGCAGCCCAGGAACCGGGACAGGAAATGAAAAACTGTTTTTT CASSPGTGTGNEKLFF
TRBD1 TRBJ1-1 once TRBV9 TGTGCCAGCAGCGTAGATCCGAAGGGGGCCTCTGGAAACACTGAAGCTTTCTTT CASSVDPKGASGNTEAFF
. TRBJ2-5 many TRBV6-2/TRBV6-3 TGTGCCAGCAACCTCGGAAGATCCAGGACCCAGTACTTC CASNLGRSRTQYF
. TRBJ1-1 many TRBV20-1 TGCAGTGCTACGGGGCCCGCAGCGTCTGAAGCTTTCTTT CSATGPAASEAFF
TRBD2 TRBJ2-7 . TRBV4-3 TGCGCCAGCAGCCGAACTAGCGGGGGGGCCTCCTACGAGCAGTACTTC CASSRTSGGASYEQYF
TRBD1 TRBJ1-3 many TRBV12-3/TRBV12-4 TGTGCCAGCAACAAGGGACAGGGAATGGCTGGAAACACCATATATTTT CASNKGQGMAGNTIYF
. TRBJ1-1 . TRBV7-9 TGTGCCAGCAGCTTAGGGAATGCGGCTTTCTTT CASSLGNAAFF
. TRBJ1-5 . TRBV6-2/TRBV6-3 TGTGCCAGCAGTTACTCGTCGGTAAGTCAGCCCCCGCATTTT CASSYSSVSQPPHF
. TRBJ1-3 . TRBV10-3 TGTGCCATCAGGGGTTTAGCGGGTTTACGCTCTGGAAACACCATATATTTT CAIRGLAGLRSGNTIYF
. TRBJ1-5 . TRBV7-6 TGTGCCAGCAGCCAAACCGGGACTAGCGCCCAGCATTTT CASSQTGTSAQHF
. TRBJ1-1 . TRBV7-8 TGTGCCAGCAGTTACTCGTTGGTGGGGGGCGCTGGCTTCTTT CASSYSLVGGAGFF
. TRBJ1-4 many TRBV7-8 TGTGCCAGCAGCTTAGGGATGTACAGGGAAGCACATGAAAAACTGTTTTTT CASSLGMYREAHEKLFF
. TRBJ1-4 many TRBV11-2 TGTGCCAGCAGCTTAGTAAGGGATGAAAAACTGTTTTTT CASSLVRDEKLFF
. TRBJ1-2 many TRBV6-5 TGTGCCAGCACTGAGGGCCCGTCCTATGGCTACACCTTC CASTEGPSYGYTF
. TRBJ1-2 . TRBV7-9 TGTGCCAGCAGCCTTATATCGGTGGCTGTGACGGGGTACTATGGCTACACCTTC CASSLISVAVTGYYGYTF
. TRBJ2-7 few TRBV14 TGTGCCAGCAGCCAACAGGGTCCCGAGCAGTACTTC CASSQQGPEQYF
. TRBJ1-1 many TRBV5-1 TGCGCCAGCAGCTTGGCTTCGGCAGCGGAATTGAACACTGAAGCTTTCTTT CASSLASAAELNTEAFF
. TRBJ1-4 once TRBV10-3 TGTGCCATCAGCCTACTAGCGGGAGGACTGTTTTTT CAISLLAGGLFF
TRBD2 TRBJ2-3 many TRBV4-2 TGTGCCAGCAGCCAAGTGGGGGGACTAGCGCGTGACACGCAGTATTTT CASSQVGGLARDTQYF
TRBD1 TRBJ2-7 many TRBV2 TGTGCCAGCGCACGGGGACAGAGAACTTACGAGCAGTACTTC CASARGQRTYEQYF
. TRBJ2-5 few TRBV7-3 TGTGCCAGCAGCAAACCTCCCGGAGGGGCCCAGTACTTC CASSKPPGGAQYF
. TRBJ2-5 many TRBV13 TGTGCCAGCAGCCCCCGGGGGTTCGGGCAAGAGACCCAGTACTTC CASSPRGFGQETQYF
TRBD1 TRBJ1-2 . TRBV7-3 TGTGCCAGCCGGGACAGGAGTTTGATCGGCTACACCTTC CASRDRSLIGYTF
. TRBJ2-2 . TRBV2 TGTGCCAGCAGTCCCATCAGGGGGAACACCGGGGAGCTGTTTTTT CASSPIRGNTGELFF
. TRBJ2-2 few TRBV25-1 TGTGCCAGCAGACTAACCAAAGGGGCATTAAACACCGGGGAGCTGTTTTTT CASRLTKGALNTGELFF
. TRBJ1-5 . TRBV11-2 TGTGCCAGCAGCTCTGGCGGGACCCCGGGCTTGGGTCAGCCCCAGCATTTT CASSSGGTPGLGQPQHF
. TRBJ2-5 many TRBV29-1 TGCAGCGTAGACTTTGGCGGGGTGGGGACCCAGTACTTC CSVDFGGVGTQYF
TRBD2 TRBJ2-7 few TRBV5-4 TGTGCCAGCAGCCCGAGGAGGCCTAGCGGGAGGTCCTACGAGCAGTACTTC CASSPRRPSGRSYEQYF
TRBD2 TRBJ2-7 . TRBV25-1 TGTGCTAGAGATCGAGCGGGAGGGCCTCGATACGAGCAGTACTTC CARDRAGGPRYEQYF
TRBD2 TRBJ2-7 few TRBV13 TGTGCCAGCAGCCGGGGGGGTAGCGTAGGTTACGAGCAGTACTTC CASSRGGSVGYEQYF